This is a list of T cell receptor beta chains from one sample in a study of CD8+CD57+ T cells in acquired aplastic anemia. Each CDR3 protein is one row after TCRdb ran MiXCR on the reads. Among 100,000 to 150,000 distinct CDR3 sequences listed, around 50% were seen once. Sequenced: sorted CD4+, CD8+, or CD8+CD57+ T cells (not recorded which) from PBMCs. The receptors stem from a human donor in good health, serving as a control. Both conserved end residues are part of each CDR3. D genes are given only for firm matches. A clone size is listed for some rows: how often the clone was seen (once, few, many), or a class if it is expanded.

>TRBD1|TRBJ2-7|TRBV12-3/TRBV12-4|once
CVSSFKQGYYEQYF
TGTGTCAGCAGTTTCAAACAGGGGTACTACGAGCAGTACTTC
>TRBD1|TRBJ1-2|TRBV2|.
CASSVQGIGYTF
TGTGCCAGCAGTGTACAGGGGATCGGCTACACCTTC
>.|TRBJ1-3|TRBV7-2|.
CASSLGPSGNTIYF
TGTGCCAGCAGCTTAGGCCCCTCTGGAAACACCATATATTTT
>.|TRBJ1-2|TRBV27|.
CASSLESSTGYTF
TGTGCCAGCAGTTTAGAGTCCTCGACTGGCTACACCTTC
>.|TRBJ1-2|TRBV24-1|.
CATSQGGNDGYTF
TGTGCCACCTCTCAGGGTGGAAATGATGGCTACACCTTC
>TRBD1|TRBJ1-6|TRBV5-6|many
CASSLEGQVNSPLHF
TGTGCCAGCAGCTTGGAGGGACAGGTTAATTCACCCCTCCACTTT
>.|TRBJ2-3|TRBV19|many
CASSYTFTDTQYF
TGTGCCAGTAGTTACACCTTCACAGATACGCAGTATTTT
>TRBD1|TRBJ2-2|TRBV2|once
CASTSGQGYTGELFF
TGTGCCAGCACGTCGGGACAGGGATACACCGGGGAGCTGTTTTTT
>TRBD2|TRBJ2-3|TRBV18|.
CPSSPRTSGTDTQYF
TGTCCCAGCTCACCACGGACTAGCGGCACAGATACGCAGTATTTT
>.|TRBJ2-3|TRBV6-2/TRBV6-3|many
CASSFTSLGTDTQYF
TGTGCCAGCAGTTTCACTAGCCTTGGCACAGATACGCAGTATTTT
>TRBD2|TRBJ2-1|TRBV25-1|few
CASSGPTSGYNEQFF
TGTGCCAGCAGTGGTCCGACTAGCGGCTACAATGAGCAGTTCTTC
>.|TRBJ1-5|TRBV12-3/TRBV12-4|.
CASRGGGNQPQHF
TGTGCCAGCAGGGGGGGGGGTAATCAGCCCCAGCATTTT
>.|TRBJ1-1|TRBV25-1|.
CASGELGGSTGAFF
TGTGCCAGCGGTGAATTGGGGGGGAGCACTGGAGCTTTCTTT
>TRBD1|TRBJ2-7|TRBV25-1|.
CASSSLGTGSYEQYF
TGTGCCAGCAGTTCCCTCGGGACAGGGTCGTACGAGCAGTACTTC
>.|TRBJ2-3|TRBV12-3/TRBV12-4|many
CASSFWGSTDTQYF
TGTGCCAGCAGTTTTTGGGGGAGCACAGATACGCAGTATTTT
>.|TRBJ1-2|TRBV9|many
CASSVGRRGDGYTF
TGTGCCAGCAGCGTAGGACGTCGAGGGGATGGCTACACCTTC
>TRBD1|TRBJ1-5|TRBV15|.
CATSRDLLTGVNQPQHF
TGTGCCACCAGCAGGGACTTACTGACAGGGGTGAATCAGCCCCAGCATTTT
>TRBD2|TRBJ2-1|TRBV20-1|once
CSARASGGGNEQFF
TGCAGTGCTAGGGCTAGCGGGGGGGGCAATGAGCAGTTCTTC
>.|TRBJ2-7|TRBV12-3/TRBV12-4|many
CASSLQGYEQYF
TGTGCCAGCAGTTTACAGGGTTACGAGCAGTACTTC
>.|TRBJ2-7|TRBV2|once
CASTDQGGARYEQYF
TGTGCCAGCACCGATCAGGGGGGGGCGCGGTACGAGCAGTACTTC
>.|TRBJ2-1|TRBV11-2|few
CASSSIIDGKGLEEQFF
TGTGCCAGCAGCTCCATTATTGACGGGAAGGGGCTTGAAGAGCAGTTCTTC
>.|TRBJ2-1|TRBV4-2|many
CASSPRGRGATDDEQFF
TGTGCCAGCAGCCCAAGGGGCCGGGGGGCCACGGATGATGAGCAGTTCTTC
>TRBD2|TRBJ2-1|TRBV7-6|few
CAAGGVGDEQFF
TGTGCCGCCGGGGGGGTCGGGGATGAGCAGTTCTTC
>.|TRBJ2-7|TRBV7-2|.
CASSPYQTEQYF
TGTGCCAGCAGCCCTTACCAGACCGAGCAGTACTTC
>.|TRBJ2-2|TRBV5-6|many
CASSLFSRDTGELFF
TGTGCCAGCAGCTTGTTTAGCAGGGACACCGGGGAGCTGTTTTTT
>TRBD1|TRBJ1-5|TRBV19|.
CASSKDRGETQHF
TGTGCCAGTAGTAAGGACAGGGGAGAGACCCAGCATTTT
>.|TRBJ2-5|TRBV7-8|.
CASSLRDIRATQYF
TGTGCCAGCAGCTTAAGGGACATTAGGGCGACCCAGTACTTC
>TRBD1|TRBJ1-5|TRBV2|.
CASMGQPNQPQHF
TGTGCCAGCATGGGACAGCCCAATCAGCCCCAGCATTTT
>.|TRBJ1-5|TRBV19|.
CASSISGSNQPQHF
TGTGCCAGTAGTATATCGGGTAGCAATCAGCCCCAGCATTTT
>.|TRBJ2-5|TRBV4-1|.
CASSQGGETQYF
TGCGCCAGCAGCCAAGGAGGGGAGACCCAGTACTTC
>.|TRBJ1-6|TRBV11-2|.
CASSLVTGPKGSPLHF
TGTGCCAGCAGCTTAGTAACGGGGCCCAAGGGGTCACCCCTCCACTTT
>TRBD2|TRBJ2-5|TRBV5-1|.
CASSPSSGGAETQYF
TGCGCCAGCAGCCCCTCTAGCGGGGGGGCCGAGACCCAGTACTTC
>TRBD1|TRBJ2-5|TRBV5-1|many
CASSLGQGAGQETQYF
TGCGCCAGCAGCTTGGGACAGGGGGCTGGGCAAGAGACCCAGTACTTC
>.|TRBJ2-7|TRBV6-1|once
CASSVAWHSYEQYF
TGTGCCAGCAGCGTAGCATGGCACTCCTACGAGCAGTACTTC
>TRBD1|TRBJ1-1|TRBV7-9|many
CASSLAGQGARGVTEAFF
TGTGCCAGCAGCTTAGCGGGACAGGGGGCGCGGGGGGTCACTGAAGCTTTCTTT
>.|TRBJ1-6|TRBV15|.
CATSRDGVVPLHF
TGTGCCACCAGCAGAGATGGGGTCGTCCCCCTCCACTTT
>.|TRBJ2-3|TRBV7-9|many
CASSFLSGGRTDTQYF
TGTGCCAGCAGCTTCCTTTCCGGGGGACGCACAGATACGCAGTATTTT
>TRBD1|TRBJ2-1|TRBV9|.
CASSETGLGNEQFF
TGTGCCAGCAGCGAGACAGGGCTCGGTAATGAGCAGTTCTTC
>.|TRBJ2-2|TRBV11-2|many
CASSLEGYSGELFF
TGTGCCAGCAGCTTAGAGGGTTACAGCGGGGAGCTGTTTTTT
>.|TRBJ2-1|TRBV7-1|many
CASSARGPGTRAYNEQFF
TGTGCCAGCAGCGCACGCGGCCCCGGGACTCGTGCCTACAATGAGCAGTTCTTC